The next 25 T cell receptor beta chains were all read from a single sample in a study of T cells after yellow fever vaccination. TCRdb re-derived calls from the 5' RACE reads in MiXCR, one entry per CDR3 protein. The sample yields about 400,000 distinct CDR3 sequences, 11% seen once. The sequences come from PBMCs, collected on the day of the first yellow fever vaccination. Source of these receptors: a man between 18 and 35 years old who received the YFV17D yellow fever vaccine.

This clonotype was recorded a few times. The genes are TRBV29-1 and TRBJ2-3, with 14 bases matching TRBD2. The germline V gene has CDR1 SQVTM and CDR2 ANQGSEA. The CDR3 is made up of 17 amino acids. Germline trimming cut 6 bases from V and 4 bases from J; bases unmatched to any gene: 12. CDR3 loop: CSVEGLGLAGAADTQYF. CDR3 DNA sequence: TGCAGCGTGGAGGGATTGGGACTAGCGGGGGCAGCAGATACGCAGTATTTT.

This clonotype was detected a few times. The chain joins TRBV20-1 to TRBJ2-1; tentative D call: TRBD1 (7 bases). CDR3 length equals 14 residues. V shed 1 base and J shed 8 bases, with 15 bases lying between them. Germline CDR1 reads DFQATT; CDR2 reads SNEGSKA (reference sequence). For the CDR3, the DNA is TGCAGTGCTAGAGGGGACCAGGGGGGAGATGAGCAGTTCTTC. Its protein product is CSARGDQGGDEQFF.

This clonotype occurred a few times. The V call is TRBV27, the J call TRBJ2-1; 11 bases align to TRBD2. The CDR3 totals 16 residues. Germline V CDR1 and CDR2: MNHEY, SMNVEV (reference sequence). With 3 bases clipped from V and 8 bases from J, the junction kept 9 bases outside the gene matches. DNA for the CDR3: TGTGCCAGCAGTTTCCTTAGTAGCGGGGGGGCGTATGAGCAGTTCTTC. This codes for CASSFLSSGGAYEQFF.

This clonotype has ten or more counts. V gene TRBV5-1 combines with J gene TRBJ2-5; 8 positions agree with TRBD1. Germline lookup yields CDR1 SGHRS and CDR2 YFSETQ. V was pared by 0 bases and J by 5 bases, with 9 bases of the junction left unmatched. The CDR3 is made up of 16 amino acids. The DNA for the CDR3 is TGCGCCAGCAGCTTGGCCGTGCAGGGGGCGTCCGAGACCCAGTACTTC. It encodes CASSLAVQGASETQYF.

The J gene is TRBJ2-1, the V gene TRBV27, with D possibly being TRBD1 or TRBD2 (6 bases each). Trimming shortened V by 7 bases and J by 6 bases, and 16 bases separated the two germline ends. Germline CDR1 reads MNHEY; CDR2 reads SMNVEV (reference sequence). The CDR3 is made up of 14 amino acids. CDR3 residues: CASTPGGPLNEQFF. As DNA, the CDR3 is TGTGCCAGCACCCCCGGGGGCCCGCTCAATGAGCAGTTCTTC.

The CDR3 is CASSPGALYNSPLHF. CDR3 bases: TGTGCCAGCAGCCCGGGGGCCCTTTATAATTCACCCCTCCACTTT. The chain links TRBV7-2 to TRBJ1-6; the D gene is possibly TRBD1 (6 bases). V was cut by 5 bases and J by 4 bases, with 12 bases left in between. Germline CDR1 SGHTA, CDR2 FQGNSA. The CDR3 has 15 amino acids.

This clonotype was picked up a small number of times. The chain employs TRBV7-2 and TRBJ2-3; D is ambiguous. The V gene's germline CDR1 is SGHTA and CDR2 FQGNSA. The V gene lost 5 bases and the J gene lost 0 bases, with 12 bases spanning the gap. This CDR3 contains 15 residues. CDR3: CASSHPLDSTDTQYF. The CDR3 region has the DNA TGTGCCAGCAGCCACCCGCTGGACAGCACAGATACGCAGTATTTT.

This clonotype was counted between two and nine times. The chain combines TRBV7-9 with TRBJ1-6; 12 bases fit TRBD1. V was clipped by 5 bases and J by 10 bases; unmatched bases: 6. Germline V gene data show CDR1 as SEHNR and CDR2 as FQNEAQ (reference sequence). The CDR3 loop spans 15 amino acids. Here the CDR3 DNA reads TGTGCCAGCAGCCCGGGACAGGGGGCAAAATCACCCCTCCACTTT. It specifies CASSPGQGAKSPLHF.

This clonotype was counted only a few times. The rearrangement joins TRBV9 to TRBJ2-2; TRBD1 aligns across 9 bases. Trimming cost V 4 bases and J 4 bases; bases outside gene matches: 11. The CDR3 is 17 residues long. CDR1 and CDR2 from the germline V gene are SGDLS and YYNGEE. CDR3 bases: TGTGCCAGCAGCCCAGGGCCGGGACAGGGACCCACCGGGGAGCTGTTTTTT. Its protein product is CASSPGPGQGPTGELFF.

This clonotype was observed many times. The CDR3 sequence: CASSPATGSTGELFF. The CDR3 DNA is TGCGCCAGCAGCCCAGCGACAGGGAGCACCGGGGAGCTGTTTTTT. The chain employs TRBV4-3 and TRBJ2-2, with 7 bases identical to TRBD1. Germline V lookup: CDR1 LGHNA, CDR2 YSLEER. This CDR3 has 15 residues. With V trimmed by 4 bases and J by 4 bases, 6 bases remained unmatched.

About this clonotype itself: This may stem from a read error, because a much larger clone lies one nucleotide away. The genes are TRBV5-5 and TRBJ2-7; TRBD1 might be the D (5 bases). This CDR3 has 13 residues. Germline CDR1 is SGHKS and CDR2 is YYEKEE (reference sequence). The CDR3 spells CAISPGLRDEQYV. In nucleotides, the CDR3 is TGTGCCATCAGCCCCGGGCTCAGGGACGAGCAGTACGTC.

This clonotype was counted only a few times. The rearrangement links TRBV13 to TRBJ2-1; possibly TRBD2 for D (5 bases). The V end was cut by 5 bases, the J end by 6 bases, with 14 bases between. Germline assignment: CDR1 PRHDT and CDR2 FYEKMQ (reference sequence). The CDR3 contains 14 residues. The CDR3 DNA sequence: TGTGCCAGCAGCCTACGAGGGCCCGCCAATGAGCAGTTCTTC. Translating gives CASSLRGPANEQFF. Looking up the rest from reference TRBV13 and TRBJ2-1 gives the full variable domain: AAGVIQSPRHLIKEKRETATLKCYPIPRHDTVYWYQQGPGQDPQFLISFYEKMQSDKGSIPDRFSAQQFSDYHSELNMSSLELGDSALYFCASSLRGPANEQFFGPGTRLTVL.

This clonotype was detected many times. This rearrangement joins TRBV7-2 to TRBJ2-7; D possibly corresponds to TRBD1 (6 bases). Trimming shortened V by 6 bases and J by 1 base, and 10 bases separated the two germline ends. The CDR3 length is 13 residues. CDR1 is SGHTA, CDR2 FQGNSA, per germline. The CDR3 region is CASRETGSYEQYF. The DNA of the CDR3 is TGTGCCAGCAGGGAGACAGGTTCCTACGAGCAGTACTTC.

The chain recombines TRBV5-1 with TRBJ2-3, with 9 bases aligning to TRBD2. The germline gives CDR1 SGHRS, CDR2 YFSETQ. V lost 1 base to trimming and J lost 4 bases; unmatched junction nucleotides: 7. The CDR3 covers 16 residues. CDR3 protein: CASSLSIAGGPDTQYF. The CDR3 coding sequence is TGCGCCAGCAGCTTGTCCATCGCGGGGGGGCCAGATACGCAGTATTTT.

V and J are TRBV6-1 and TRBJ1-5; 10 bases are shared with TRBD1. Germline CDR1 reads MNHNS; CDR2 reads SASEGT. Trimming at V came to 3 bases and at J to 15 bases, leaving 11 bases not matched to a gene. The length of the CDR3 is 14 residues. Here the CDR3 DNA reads TGTGCCAGCAGTGACCGGGACAGGGGCTTACAGGCGCATTTT. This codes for CASSDRDRGLQAHF.

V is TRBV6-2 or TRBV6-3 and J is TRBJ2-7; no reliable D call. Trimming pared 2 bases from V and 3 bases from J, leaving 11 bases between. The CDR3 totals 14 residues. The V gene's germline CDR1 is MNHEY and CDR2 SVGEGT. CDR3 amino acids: CASSYPTAHYEQYV. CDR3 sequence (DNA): TGTGCCAGCAGTTACCCAACGGCTCACTACGAGCAGTACGTC.

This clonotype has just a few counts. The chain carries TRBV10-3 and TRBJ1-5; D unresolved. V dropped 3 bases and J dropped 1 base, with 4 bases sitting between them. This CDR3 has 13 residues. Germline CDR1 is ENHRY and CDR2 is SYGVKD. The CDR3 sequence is CAISDYSNQPQHF. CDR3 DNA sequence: TGTGCCATCAGTGACTACAGCAATCAGCCCCAGCATTTT.

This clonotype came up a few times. Here the CDR3 reads CASSGGGTDTQYF. DNA for the CDR3: TGTGCCAGTAGCGGTGGCGGTACAGATACGCAGTATTTT. This chain links TRBV19 with TRBJ2-3; no firm D call. Trimming removed 6 bases from V and 3 bases from J, with 10 bases in between. The CDR3 length is 13 residues. The germline V gene encodes CDR1 LNHDA and CDR2 SQIVND (reference sequence).

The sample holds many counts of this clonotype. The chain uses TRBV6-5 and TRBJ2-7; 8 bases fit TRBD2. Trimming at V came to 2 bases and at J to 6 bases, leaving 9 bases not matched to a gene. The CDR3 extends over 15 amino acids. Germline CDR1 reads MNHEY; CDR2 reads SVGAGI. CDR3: CASSYGSGTSAEQYF. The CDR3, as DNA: TGTGCCAGCAGTTACGGGTCCGGGACTAGTGCCGAGCAGTACTTC.

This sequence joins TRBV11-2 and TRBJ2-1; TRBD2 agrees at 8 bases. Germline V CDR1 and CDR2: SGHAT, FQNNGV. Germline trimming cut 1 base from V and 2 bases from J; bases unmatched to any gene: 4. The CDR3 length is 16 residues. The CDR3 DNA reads TGTGCCAGCAGCTTAGGGGCAGCGGGGGCCTACAATGAGCAGTTCTTC. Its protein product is CASSLGAAGAYNEQFF.

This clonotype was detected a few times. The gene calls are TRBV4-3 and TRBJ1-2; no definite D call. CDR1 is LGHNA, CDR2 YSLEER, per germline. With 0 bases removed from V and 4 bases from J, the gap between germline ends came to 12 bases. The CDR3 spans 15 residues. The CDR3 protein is CASSQDRTGTYGYTF. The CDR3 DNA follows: TGCGCCAGCAGCCAAGACCGGACGGGAACCTATGGCTACACCTTC.

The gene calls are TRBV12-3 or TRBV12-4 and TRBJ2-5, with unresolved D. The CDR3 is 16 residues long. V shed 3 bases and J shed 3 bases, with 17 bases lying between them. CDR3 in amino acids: CASSFVYGKGEETQYF. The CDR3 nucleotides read TGTGCCAGCAGTTTCGTATATGGGAAGGGTGAAGAGACCCAGTACTTC.

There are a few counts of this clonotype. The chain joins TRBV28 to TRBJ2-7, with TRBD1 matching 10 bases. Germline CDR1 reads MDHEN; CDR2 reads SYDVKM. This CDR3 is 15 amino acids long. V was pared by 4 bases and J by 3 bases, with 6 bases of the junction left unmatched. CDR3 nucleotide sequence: TGTGCCAGCAGTTCTGGATGGACAGGGGGCTACGAGCAGTACGTC. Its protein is CASSSGWTGGYEQYV.

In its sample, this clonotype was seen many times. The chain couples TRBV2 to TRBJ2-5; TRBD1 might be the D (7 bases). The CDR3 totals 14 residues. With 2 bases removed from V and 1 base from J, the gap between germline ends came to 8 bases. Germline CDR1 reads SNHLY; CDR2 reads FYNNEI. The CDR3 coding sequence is TGTGCCAGCAGTGAACAGGGGGGCCAAGAGACCCAGTACTTC. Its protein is CASSEQGGQETQYF.

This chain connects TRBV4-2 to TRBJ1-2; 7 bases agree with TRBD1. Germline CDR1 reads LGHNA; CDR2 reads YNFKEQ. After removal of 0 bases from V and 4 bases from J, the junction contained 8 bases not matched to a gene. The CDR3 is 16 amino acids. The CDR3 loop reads CASSQDLRGDSYGYTF. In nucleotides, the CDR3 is TGTGCCAGCAGCCAAGATTTGCGGGGGGACAGCTATGGCTACACCTTC.